The clone carrying this TCR beta chain was picked up many times. Its antigen is as yet unknown. This record comes from a study of regulatory T cells in long-lasting Graves disease. Study summary: Those Graves' patients who were newly diagnosed had been on antithyroid drugs under 3 months.

With 7 bases clipped from V and 9 bases from J, the junction kept 5 bases outside the gene matches. CDR3 length: 14 residues. Time point reported: newly diagnosed GD, antithyroid drugs for less than 3 months. Extracted RNA from PBMCs served as the source of the TCR library. American Thyroid Association guidelines defined Graves' disease diagnosis. Construction of TCR beta libraries relied on iRepertoire HTBI primers and on Arm-PCR targeting CDR3 regions. One entry per CDR3 protein, called by TCRdb with MiXCR from the multiplex PCR reads. The sample shows some 230,000 distinct CDR3 sequences, 18% of them seen only once. Notes on the study in general: Patients with persistent Graves' had lower TCR diversity than newly diagnosed patients. When disease was persistent, TRBV28, TRBJ1-2 and TRBJ2-5 were the favored segments.

Sequencing was performed on peripheral blood mononuclear cells (PBMCs), taken at new diagnosis, from a patient treated with antithyroid drugs. The chain has TRBV12-3 or TRBV12-4 and TRBJ2-4, with 14 bases identical to TRBD2. This sequence originates from a female donor with Graves disease. DNA of the CDR3: TGTGCCAGCACCACTGGGACTAGCGGGGGCATTCAGTACTTC. Translation: CASTTGTSGGIQYF.